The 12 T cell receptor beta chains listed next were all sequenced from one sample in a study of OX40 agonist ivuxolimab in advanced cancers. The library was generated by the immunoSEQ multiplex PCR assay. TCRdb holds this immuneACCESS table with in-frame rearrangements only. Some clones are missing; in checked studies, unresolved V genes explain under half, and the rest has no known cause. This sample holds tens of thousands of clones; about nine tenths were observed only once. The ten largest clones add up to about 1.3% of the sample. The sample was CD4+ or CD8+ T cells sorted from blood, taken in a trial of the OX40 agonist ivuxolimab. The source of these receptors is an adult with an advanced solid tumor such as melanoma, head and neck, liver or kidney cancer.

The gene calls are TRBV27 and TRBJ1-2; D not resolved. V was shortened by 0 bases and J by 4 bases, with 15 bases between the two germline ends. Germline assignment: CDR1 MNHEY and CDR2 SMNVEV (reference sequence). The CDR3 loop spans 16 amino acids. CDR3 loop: CASSLSGQVASYGYTF. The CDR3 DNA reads TGTGCCAGCAGTTTATCTGGGCAGGTCGCTAGCTATGGCTACACCTTC.

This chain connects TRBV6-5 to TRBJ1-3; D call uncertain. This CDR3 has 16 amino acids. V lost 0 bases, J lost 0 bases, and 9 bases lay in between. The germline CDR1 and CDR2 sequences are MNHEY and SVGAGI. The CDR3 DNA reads TGTGCCAGCAGTTACTCACCGTCAAGCTCTGGAAACACCATATATTTT. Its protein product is CASSYSPSSSGNTIYF.

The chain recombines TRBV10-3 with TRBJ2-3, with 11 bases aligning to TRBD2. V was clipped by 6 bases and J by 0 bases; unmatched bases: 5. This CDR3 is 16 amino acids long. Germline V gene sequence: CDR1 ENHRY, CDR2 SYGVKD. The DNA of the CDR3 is TGTGCCATCAGCGGGACTAGCGGATCTAGCACAGATACGCAGTATTTT. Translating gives CAISGTSGSSTDTQYF.

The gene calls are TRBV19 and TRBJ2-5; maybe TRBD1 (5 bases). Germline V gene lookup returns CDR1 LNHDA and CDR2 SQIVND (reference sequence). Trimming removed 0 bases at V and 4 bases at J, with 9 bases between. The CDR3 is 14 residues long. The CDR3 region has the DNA TGTGCCAGTAGTATAGAGGGGCTGGGAGAGACCCAGTACTTC. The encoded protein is CASSIEGLGETQYF.

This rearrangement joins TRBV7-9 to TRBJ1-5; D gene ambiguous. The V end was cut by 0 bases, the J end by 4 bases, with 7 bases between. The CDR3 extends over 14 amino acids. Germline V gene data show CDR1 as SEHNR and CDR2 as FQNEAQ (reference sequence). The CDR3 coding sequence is TGTGCCAGCAGCTTAGCGGCCCCGAATCAGCCCCAGCATTTT. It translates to CASSLAAPNQPQHF.

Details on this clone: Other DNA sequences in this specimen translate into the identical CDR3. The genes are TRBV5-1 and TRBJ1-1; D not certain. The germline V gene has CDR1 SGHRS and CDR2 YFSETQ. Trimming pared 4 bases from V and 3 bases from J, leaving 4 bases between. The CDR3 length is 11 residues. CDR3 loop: CASSLDTEAFF. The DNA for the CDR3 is TGCGCCAGCAGCCTCGACACTGAAGCTTTCTTT.

CDR3 amino acids: CASSIVGTPGTDTQYF. As DNA, the CDR3 is TGTGCCAGTAGTATAGTTGGCACCCCTGGCACAGATACGCAGTATTTT. The chain has TRBV19 and TRBJ2-3, with unresolved D. The CDR3 totals 16 residues. The germline CDR1 and CDR2 sequences are LNHDA and SQIVND (reference sequence). Trimming left V 1 base short and J 1 base short, with 12 bases between.

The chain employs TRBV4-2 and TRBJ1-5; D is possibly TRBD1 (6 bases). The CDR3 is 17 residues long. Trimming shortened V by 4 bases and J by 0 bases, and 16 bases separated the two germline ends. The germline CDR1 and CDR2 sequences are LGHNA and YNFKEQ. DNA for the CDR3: TGTGCCAGCAGCCCGACGGGTACAGGGACTAGCAATCAGCCCCAGCATTTT. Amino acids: CASSPTGTGTSNQPQHF.

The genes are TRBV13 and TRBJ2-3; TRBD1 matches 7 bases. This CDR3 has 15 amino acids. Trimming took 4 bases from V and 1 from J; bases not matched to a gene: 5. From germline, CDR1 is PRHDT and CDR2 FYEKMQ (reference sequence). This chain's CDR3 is CASSSNGQGTDTQYF. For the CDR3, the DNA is TGTGCCAGCAGCTCGAACGGACAGGGCACAGATACGCAGTATTTT.

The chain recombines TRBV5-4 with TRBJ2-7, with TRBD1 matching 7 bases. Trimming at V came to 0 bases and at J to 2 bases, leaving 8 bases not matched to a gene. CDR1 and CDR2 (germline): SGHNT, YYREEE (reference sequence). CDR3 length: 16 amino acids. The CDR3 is CASSLVSGTVAYEQYF. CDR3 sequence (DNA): TGTGCCAGCAGCTTGGTCTCCGGGACAGTGGCCTACGAGCAGTACTTC.

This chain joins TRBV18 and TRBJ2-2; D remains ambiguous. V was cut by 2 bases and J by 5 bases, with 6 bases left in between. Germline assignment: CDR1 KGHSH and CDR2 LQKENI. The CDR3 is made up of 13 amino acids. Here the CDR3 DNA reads TGTGCCAGCTCACCAGTCCAAACCGGGGAGCTGTTTTTT. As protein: CASSPVQTGELFF.

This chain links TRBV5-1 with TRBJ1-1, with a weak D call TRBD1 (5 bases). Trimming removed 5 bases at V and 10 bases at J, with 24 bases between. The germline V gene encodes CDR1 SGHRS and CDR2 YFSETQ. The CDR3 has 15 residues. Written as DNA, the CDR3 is TGCGCCAGCAGAGAGCAGGGTGGGGCAATACACAGAGCTTTCTTT. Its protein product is CASREQGGAIHRAFF.